These 5 T cell receptor beta chains share one sample of origin, sequenced in a study of CD8 T cells in ankylosing spondylitis. TCRdb fed the 5' RACE reads into MiXCR, producing one record per CDR3 protein. In the table there are about 800,000 distinct CDR3 sequences, roughly 12% of which are singletons. These receptors have no known antigen. Study-wide findings and caveats: Several highly homologous variants formed a TCR beta motif that appeared characteristic of ankylosing spondylitis blood.

The sequenced material came from blood, either unsorted or a sorted T cell fraction (not recorded which). The receptors were gathered from a male donor with ankylosing spondylitis.

This clonotype occurred a few times. This chain links TRBV7-9 with TRBJ2-1; D is possibly TRBD2 (6 bases). The V gene's germline CDR1 is SEHNR and CDR2 FQNEAQ (reference sequence). Trimming stripped 0 bases from V and 5 bases from J, with 14 bases between. The CDR3 is made up of 16 amino acids. The CDR3 region is CASSLARGVSNNEQFF. The CDR3 coding sequence is TGTGCCAGCAGCTTAGCCCGCGGGGTTTCAAACAATGAGCAGTTCTTC.

The chain links TRBV7-2 to TRBJ2-5; D remains unclear. Germline V lookup: CDR1 SGHTA, CDR2 FQGNSA. V was shortened by 1 base and J by 5 bases, with 14 bases between the two germline ends. The CDR3 has 15 amino acids. CDR3 protein: CASSLGVYLSETQYF. The CDR3 DNA reads TGTGCCAGCAGCTTAGGCGTCTATCTATCGGAGACCCAGTACTTC. Complete variable domain (other parts from reference TRBV7-2 and TRBJ2-5): GAGVSQSPSNKVTEKGKDVELRCDPISGHTALYWYRQSLGQGLEFLIYFQGNSAPDKSGLPSDRFSAERTGGSVSTLTIQRTQQEDSAVYLCASSLGVYLSETQYFGPGTRLLVL.

The CDR3 DNA reads TGTGCCAGCAGTCCCTCTCCGGGACTAGCGGGACGCTACGAGCAGTACTTC. Translated, it gives CASSPSPGLAGRYEQYF. The V gene is TRBV6-1, the J gene TRBJ2-7; 13 nucleotides agree with TRBD2. The CDR3 has 17 residues. Per germline, CDR1 MNHNS and CDR2 SASEGT. V lost 5 bases, J lost 3 bases, and 10 bases stayed unmatched.

This rearrangement joins TRBV4-3 to TRBJ1-1; D unresolved. V was cut by 0 bases and J by 1 base, with 9 bases left in between. Germline V lookup: CDR1 LGHNA, CDR2 YSLEER. The CDR3 covers 15 residues. The CDR3 reads CASSQDPNWNTEAFF. The CDR3 bases are TGCGCCAGCAGCCAAGATCCTAACTGGAACACTGAAGCTTTCTTT.

Comment on this clonotype: A read error may explain this, as a much larger clone is one base away. In this CDR3 the conserved last residue, phenylalanine or tryptophan, is missing, so a read error is likely. V and J are TRBV6-9 and TRBJ2-7; a possible D gene is TRBD1 (6 bases). In germline, CDR1 is MNHGY, CDR2 SVAAGI. The CDR3 contains 15 residues. Trimming pared 5 bases from V and 2 bases from J, leaving 16 bases between. The CDR3 nucleotides read TGTGCCAGCAGTCTTCTCCGGGACACACCCTACGAGCAGTACCTC. This translates into CASSLLRDTPYEQYL.